This is a list of T cell receptor beta chains from one sample in a study of spatial heterogeneity in lung cancer. TCRdb recomputed calls from the 5' RACE reads with MiXCR, one row per CDR3 protein. The table records roughly 17,000 distinct CDR3 sequences, roughly 10% of them present only once. The source material was PBMCs, sampled at follow-up. The receptors stem from a female donor with early-stage non-small cell lung cancer. Both conserved end residues are part of each CDR3. A D gene is named only where the DNA matches it firmly. For some rows the clone size is stated as once, few or many, or as a class when expanded; others skip it.

>many|TRBJ2-1|TRBV10-3|-
CAISDGGISYNEQFF
TGTGCCATCAGTGATGGAGGGATCTCCTACAATGAGCAGTTCTTC
>-|TRBJ1-4|TRBV20-1|-
CSARGTLVRGANEKLSF
TGCAGTGCCCGCGGGACTCTCGTAAGGGGCGCTAATGAAAAACTGTCTTTT
>many|TRBJ2-1|TRBV7-2|TRBD2
CASSLSGRLAGSDEQFF
TGTGCCAGCAGCTTATCTGGCCGACTAGCGGGGTCCGATGAGCAGTTCTTC
>many|TRBJ2-7|TRBV28|-
CASSLPSRGPTSYEQYF
TGTGCCAGCAGTTTACCCAGCAGGGGCCCTACTTCCTACGAGCAGTACTTC
>many|TRBJ2-7|TRBV6-5|TRBD1
CASSYSGPGQVNYEQYF
TGTGCCAGCAGTTACTCGGGTCCGGGACAGGTGAACTACGAGCAGTACTTC
>-|TRBJ2-3|TRBV5-1|-
CASSNPGDTQYF
TGCGCCAGCAGCAACCCTGGGGATACGCAGTATTTT
>many|TRBJ2-3|TRBV24-1|-
CATSDARDSTDTQYF
TGTGCCACCAGTGATGCCCGGGACAGCACAGATACGCAGTATTTT
>-|TRBJ2-5|TRBV7-2|-
CASRKGSLQETQYF
TGTGCCAGCAGAAAGGGGTCCCTTCAAGAGACCCAGTACTTC
>many|TRBJ1-5|TRBV12-3/TRBV12-4|-
CASSLARGRKPQHF
TGTGCCAGCAGTTTGGCCCGGGGGCGCAAGCCCCAGCATTTT
>medium-sized|TRBJ2-3|TRBV24-1|-
CATSDLWGDTQYF
TGTGCCACCAGTGATTTGTGGGGAGATACGCAGTATTTT
>many|TRBJ1-2|TRBV7-2|-
CASSLVGGFEGYTF
TGTGCCAGCAGCTTAGTCGGAGGGTTTGAGGGCTACACCTTC
>many|TRBJ2-7|TRBV3-1|-
CASSQGPAVRIAYF
TGTGCCAGCAGCCAAGGACCGGCAGTAAGGATTGCGTACTTC
>many|TRBJ1-6|TRBV18|TRBD1
CASSQDREASPLHF
TGTGCCAGCTCACAGGACAGGGAGGCGTCACCCCTCCACTTT
>many|TRBJ2-3|TRBV12-3/TRBV12-4|-
CASPLKRSTDTQYF
TGTGCCAGCCCGCTGAAGCGGTCCACAGATACGCAGTATTTT
>many|TRBJ2-3|TRBV7-9|-
CASSLARADTQYF
TGTGCCAGCAGCTTAGCGAGGGCAGATACGCAGTATTTT
>-|TRBJ1-5|TRBV6-6|-
CASSRGPQPQHF
TGTGCCAGCAGTCGGGGCCCCCAGCCCCAGCATTTT
>once|TRBJ2-4|TRBV25-1|-
CAISPLGYGAKNIQYF
TGTGCCATCAGCCCATTAGGGTATGGGGCCAAAAACATTCAGTACTTC
>few|TRBJ2-1|TRBV14|TRBD2
CASSQLAGGAYNEQFF
TGTGCCAGCAGCCAGCTAGCGGGAGGGGCCTACAATGAGCAGTTCTTC
>many|TRBJ2-1|TRBV10-3|-
CAIKSTRSYNEQFF
TGTGCCATCAAATCGACTAGGAGCTACAATGAGCAGTTCTTC
>many|TRBJ2-1|TRBV7-9|-
CASSPPPRYLSHNEQFF
TGTGCCAGCAGCCCCCCGCCCCGGTACCTGAGCCACAATGAGCAGTTCTTC
>-|TRBJ2-3|TRBV6-2/TRBV6-3|TRBD2
CASSYPGLAGGLAHTDTQYF
TGTGCCAGCAGTTACCCCGGACTAGCGGGAGGGTTGGCACACACAGATACGCAGTATTTT
>many|TRBJ1-1|TRBV4-3|TRBD1
CASSQAGYQGALGDTEAFF
TGCGCCAGCAGCCAAGCCGGTTATCAGGGGGCTTTGGGGGACACTGAAGCTTTCTTT
>many|TRBJ2-7|TRBV4-1|-
CASSQAPGRLREVNEQYF
TGCGCCAGCAGCCAAGCCCCCGGTAGGTTGAGGGAAGTAAACGAGCAGTACTTC
>few|TRBJ1-5|TRBV18|-
CASSPATGDQPQHF
TGTGCCAGCTCACCGGCGACTGGTGATCAGCCCCAGCATTTT
>few|TRBJ1-1|TRBV24-1|-
CATYPSDGNTEAFF
TGTGCCACCTACCCCAGCGACGGTAACACTGAAGCTTTCTTT
>many|TRBJ2-1|TRBV7-8|TRBD2
CASSWSGGGADNEQFF
TGTGCCAGCAGCTGGAGCGGCGGGGGGGCAGACAATGAGCAGTTCTTC
>few|TRBJ2-5|TRBV5-1|-
CASSYGAYQETQYF
TGCGCCAGCAGCTATGGGGCGTACCAAGAGACCCAGTACTTC
>many|TRBJ1-4|TRBV20-1|-
CSARDHQGVGEKLFF
TGCAGTGCTAGAGATCATCAGGGTGTGGGTGAAAAACTGTTTTTT
>many|TRBJ2-3|TRBV30|-
CARDTPTDTQYF
TGTGCCAGAGATACCCCCACAGATACGCAGTATTTT
>many|TRBJ2-3|TRBV11-2|TRBD2
CASSLAVLAGGGGTDTQYF
TGTGCCAGCAGCTTAGCGGTACTAGCGGGAGGAGGGGGCACAGATACGCAGTATTTT
>many|TRBJ2-7|TRBV29-1|TRBD2
CSVAAGGPIEQYF
TGCAGCGTTGCGGCGGGAGGGCCTATCGAGCAGTACTTC
>many|TRBJ1-4|TRBV7-9|-
CASSLRGDIATNEKLFF
TGTGCCAGCAGCTTAAGGGGGGACATTGCAACTAATGAAAAACTGTTTTTT
>-|TRBJ2-2|TRBV11-2|-
CASRFSGTGLRIGTGELFF
TGTGCCAGCAGGTTTAGCGGGACAGGTCTTCGCATTGGCACCGGGGAGCTGTTTTTT
>many|TRBJ2-5|TRBV18|TRBD1
CASSIRTGAETQYF
TGTGCCAGCTCAATCCGGACAGGGGCAGAGACCCAGTACTTC
>few|TRBJ2-7|TRBV10-3|-
CAISEQQGSLEQYF
TGTGCCATCAGTGAACAACAGGGTTCGCTCGAGCAGTACTTC
>few|TRBJ1-6|TRBV12-3/TRBV12-4|-
CASSLGGYNSPLHF
TGTGCCAGCAGTTTGGGGGGCTATAATTCACCCCTCCACTTT
>many|TRBJ2-1|TRBV7-2|TRBD1
CASSQTGANNEQFF
TGTGCCAGCAGCCAGACAGGGGCCAACAATGAGCAGTTCTTC